The sequence of this TCR beta chain was determined in a study of cytomegalovirus exposure and HLA in healthy donors. Regarding the study as a whole: Follow-up analysis later connected one missense variant in DCLRE1C with trimming of TCR beta V- and J-genes. Common viral pathogens seemed, in a later analysis, to connect with several of the most significant clusters. A prior analysis recorded that most TCR beta V segments were productive about 90% or about 30% of the time. Roughly uniform depth of sequencing across donors was assumed in presence/absence analyses.

Comment on this clone: Its cognate antigen is unknown.

The CDR3 loop spans 14 amino acids. The germline V gene encodes CDR1 MRHNA and CDR2 SNTAGT. The V segment lost 6 bases and the J segment 7 bases; nucleotides outside the gene matches: 5. The PCR had 60 Vbeta and 13 Jbeta primers. Measured with immunoSEQ multiplex PCR; TCRdb has only the in-frame clones, and not every one. Here the sample spans about 65,000 clones, roughly 77% being singletons. The source of this sequence is a woman in her 30s in good health and CMV-seronegative. The rearrangement links TRBV6-4 to TRBJ2-1; 11 nucleotides align to TRBD1. Sequencing was performed on PBMCs. The CDR3 bases are TGTGCCAGCAGCCCCGGGACAGGGGGTAATGAGCAGTTCTTC. Its protein is CASSPGTGGNEQFF.